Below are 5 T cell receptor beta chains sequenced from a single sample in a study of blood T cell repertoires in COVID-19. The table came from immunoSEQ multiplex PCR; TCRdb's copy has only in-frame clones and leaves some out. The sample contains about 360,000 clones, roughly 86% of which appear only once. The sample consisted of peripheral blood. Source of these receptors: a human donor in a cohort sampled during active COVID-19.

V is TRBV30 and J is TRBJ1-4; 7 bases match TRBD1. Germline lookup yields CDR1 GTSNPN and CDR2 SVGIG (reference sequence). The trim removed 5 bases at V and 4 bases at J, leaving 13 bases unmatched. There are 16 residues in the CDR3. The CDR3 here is CAWRSTTGESNEKLFF. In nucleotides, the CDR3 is TGTGCCTGGCGCTCAACCACAGGGGAGAGTAATGAAAAACTGTTTTTT.

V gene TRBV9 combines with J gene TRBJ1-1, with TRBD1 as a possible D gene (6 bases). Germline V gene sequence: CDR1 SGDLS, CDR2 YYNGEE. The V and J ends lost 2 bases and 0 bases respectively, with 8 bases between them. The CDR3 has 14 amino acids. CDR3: CASSVDSLNTEAFF. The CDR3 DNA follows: TGTGCCAGCAGCGTGGACAGCCTGAACACTGAAGCTTTCTTT.

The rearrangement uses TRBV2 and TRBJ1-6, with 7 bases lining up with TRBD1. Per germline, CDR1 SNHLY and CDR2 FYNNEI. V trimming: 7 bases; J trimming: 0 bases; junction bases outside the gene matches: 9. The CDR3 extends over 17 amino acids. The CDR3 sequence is CASKGTETNSYNSPLHF. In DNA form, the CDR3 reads TGTGCCAGCAAAGGGACAGAAACTAACTCCTATAATTCACCCCTCCACTTT.

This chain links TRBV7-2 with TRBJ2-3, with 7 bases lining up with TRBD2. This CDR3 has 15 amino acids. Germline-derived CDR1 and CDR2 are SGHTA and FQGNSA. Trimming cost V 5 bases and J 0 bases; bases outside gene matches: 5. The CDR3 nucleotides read TGTGCCAGCAGCCCCCGGGACTACAGCACAGATACGCAGTATTTT. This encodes CASSPRDYSTDTQYF. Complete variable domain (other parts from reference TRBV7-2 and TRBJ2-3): GAGVSQSPSNKVTEKGKDVELRCDPISGHTALYWYRQSLGQGLEFLIYFQGNSAPDKSGLPSDRFSAERTGGSVSTLTIQRTQQEDSAVYLCASSPRDYSTDTQYFGPGTRLTVL.

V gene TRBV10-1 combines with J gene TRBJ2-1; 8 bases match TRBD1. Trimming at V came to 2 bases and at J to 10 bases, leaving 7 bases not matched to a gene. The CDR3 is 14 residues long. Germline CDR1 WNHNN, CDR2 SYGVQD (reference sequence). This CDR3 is CASSEPGQDTEQFF. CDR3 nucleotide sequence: TGCGCCAGCAGTGAGCCGGGACAGGACACCGAGCAGTTCTTC.